This is a list of T cell receptor beta chains from one sample in a study of metastatic and nonmetastatic thyroid tumors. From the PCR reads, TCRdb re-called clones with MiXCR. The sample yields some 17,000 clones, roughly a quarter seen once. The sample was tumor tissue. Receptors were obtained from a female donor with papillary thyroid cancer or a benign thyroid nodule (not recorded which). Some clones in this sample may be carry-over from other donors' samples. Each CDR3 is given with its conserved first and last residue. Fields, in order: V gene, D gene, J gene, clone size, CDR3 DNA, CDR3 protein. A D gene is named only where the DNA matches it firmly. Clone size appears in some rows only: once, few, many, or a class for an expanded clone.

>TRBV11-2|.|TRBJ1-4|.
TGTGCCAGCAGCCAAACCGACAGTGAAAAACTGTTTTTT
CASSQTDSEKLFF
>TRBV6-2/TRBV6-3|.|TRBJ2-5|.
TGTGCCAGCAGTGACCCATTCGGGACCCAAGAGACCCAGTACTTC
CASSDPFGTQETQYF
>TRBV28|.|TRBJ1-1|many
TGTGCCAGCAGACCGCCACAGGTTTCCGGTGAAGCTTTCTTT
CASRPPQVSGEAFF
>TRBV28|.|TRBJ2-7|.
TGTGCCAGCAGATGGGGTTTATCGGCCGAGCAGTACTTC
CASRWGLSAEQYF
>TRBV28|.|TRBJ1-6|medium-sized
TGTGCCAGCAGTTTAGAAAAGGGATTTTATAATTCACCCCTCCACTTT
CASSLEKGFYNSPLHF
>TRBV4-1|.|TRBJ2-7|once
TGCGCCAGCAGCCAAGATCAGGGCTGGTACGAGCAGTACTTC
CASSQDQGWYEQYF
>TRBV6-2/TRBV6-3|TRBD2|TRBJ2-1|large
TGTGCCAGCAGTTACTTAGCGGGAGCGTACAATGAGCAGTTCTTC
CASSYLAGAYNEQFF
>TRBV6-2/TRBV6-3|.|TRBJ1-5|few
TGTGCCAGCAGCCTCCCGGGGGACGGCAATCAGCCCCGGCATTTT
CASSLPGDGNQPRHF
>TRBV7-8|.|TRBJ2-7|many
TGTGCCAGCAGCCTCGGACAGCTTTCCTCCTACGAGCAGTACTTC
CASSLGQLSSYEQYF
>TRBV7-9|TRBD1|TRBJ1-1|few
TGTGCCAGCAGCCGACAGGGGCGGACTGAAGCTTTCTTT
CASSRQGRTEAFF
>TRBV12-3/TRBV12-4|.|TRBJ1-1|.
TGTGCCAGCAGTTTAGCCCCGACGCGGAGCCCCACAAGGGTTGCTGAAGCTTTCTTT
CASSLAPTRSPTRVAEAFF
>TRBV2|TRBD2|TRBJ2-3|many
TGTGCCAGCGCCCACCGGACTAGCGGGAGGGCCCAGGATACGCAGTATTTT
CASAHRTSGRAQDTQYF
>TRBV28|.|TRBJ2-3|many
TGTGCCAGCAGTTTCTCCACAGATACGCAGTATTTT
CASSFSTDTQYF
>TRBV20-1|TRBD1|TRBJ2-2|many
TGCAGCGGGACAGAGAACACCGGGGAGCTGTTTTTT
CSGTENTGELFF
>TRBV7-6|TRBD1|TRBJ1-2|.
TGTGCCAGCAGCCAGCGACAGGGGTATGGCTACACCTTC
CASSQRQGYGYTF
>TRBV5-1|TRBD1|TRBJ2-3|.
TGCGCCAGCAGCTTGGTGGGGACAGGGTCAGATACGCAGTATTTT
CASSLVGTGSDTQYF
>TRBV7-2|TRBD1|TRBJ1-4|many
TGTGCCAGCAGCCGGGACAGCACTAATGAAAAACTGTTTTTT
CASSRDSTNEKLFF
>TRBV5-1|.|TRBJ2-3|.
TGCGCCAGCAGCTTGGAGGGGTTTGGTACAGATACGCAGTATTTT
CASSLEGFGTDTQYF
>TRBV2|TRBD1|TRBJ1-5|.
TGTGCCAGCAGGAGCTTCTCGGGACAGGCAGGGGGGGAGCAGCCCCAGCATTTT
CASRSFSGQAGGEQPQHF
>TRBV24-1|.|TRBJ1-2|.
TGTGCCAGTGCCTCGCCAGGTGGCTATGGCTACACCTTC
CASASPGGYGYTF
>TRBV30|.|TRBJ2-1|.
TGTGCCTGGAGCGCACCTAGCGTTGAGCAGTTCTTC
CAWSAPSVEQFF
>TRBV11-2|TRBD2|TRBJ2-1|.
TGTGCCAGCAGCTTAGGGACTAGCGGGGGCAATGAGCAGTTCTTC
CASSLGTSGGNEQFF
>TRBV18|.|TRBJ1-2|.
TGTGCCAGCTCACCAGAAGGAGGGGTAGGCTATGGCTACACCTTC
CASSPEGGVGYGYTF
>TRBV28|.|TRBJ2-4|many
TGTGCCAGCAGCCTTCGGACGGTAGCCAAAAACATTCAGTACTTC
CASSLRTVAKNIQYF
>TRBV11-2|TRBD2|TRBJ2-2|.
TGTGCCAGCAGCTTAGAACTAGCGGGAAGGCACACCGGGGAGCTGTTTTTT
CASSLELAGRHTGELFF
>TRBV27|.|TRBJ2-7|few
TGTGCCAGCAGTTTATCGATGGCAGGGAGCTCCTACGAGCAGTACTTC
CASSLSMAGSSYEQYF
>TRBV15|TRBD1|TRBJ1-2|.
TGTGCCACCAGCAGGGACAGGGCCGACTATGGCTACACCTTC
CATSRDRADYGYTF
>TRBV20-1|.|TRBJ2-1|many
TGCAGTGCTAGTGCAGGGGCGGATGAGCAGTTCTTC
CSASAGADEQFF
>TRBV27|.|TRBJ2-7|.
TGTGCCAGCAGTTCGCGACTACTCTACGAGCAGTACTTC
CASSSRLLYEQYF
>TRBV28|.|TRBJ2-5|.
TGTGCCAGCAGTTACCTGACTGAAGAGACCCAGTACTTC
CASSYLTEETQYF
>TRBV20-1|TRBD1|TRBJ1-1|.
TGCAGTGCTAGTGGGGGACAGTCGGGAGCTTGGGGCACTGAAGCTTTCTTT
CSASGGQSGAWGTEAFF
>TRBV5-1|.|TRBJ2-2|few
TGCGCCAGCAGCTCCAACACTATCTCCACCGGGGAGCTGTTTTTT
CASSSNTISTGELFF
>TRBV30|.|TRBJ1-2|.
TGTGCCTGGAGTGACTGGGAGGGGACCACCTTC
CAWSDWEGTTF
>TRBV6-4|.|TRBJ2-7|many
TGTGCCAGCAGCCAGGCGATACTTTCCTACGAGCAGTACTTC
CASSQAILSYEQYF
>TRBV20-1|TRBD2|TRBJ2-5|.
TGCAGTGCCGAACCAACTAGCGGGGATTGGGAAGAGACCCAGTACTTC
CSAEPTSGDWEETQYF
>TRBV5-6|.|TRBJ1-6|.
TGTGCCAGCAGCTTGGGCCCGGGGAGCTCCTATAATTCACCCCTCCACTTT
CASSLGPGSSYNSPLHF
>TRBV20-1|TRBD2|TRBJ2-7|many
TGCAGTGCCACTAGCGGGAGGGCCTTCGAAGGGCAGTACTTC
CSATSGRAFEGQYF
>TRBV5-4|TRBD2|TRBJ2-1|.
TGTGCCAGCTCCCGGGGGTGGGAGGGTAATGAGCAGTTCTTC
CASSRGWEGNEQFF
>TRBV20-1|.|TRBJ2-7|.
TGCAGTGCTTACGACAGGCCCTCTGGCGAGCAGTACTTC
CSAYDRPSGEQYF
>TRBV12-3/TRBV12-4|.|TRBJ1-2|few
TGTGCCAGCAGGGGGTTTTATGGCTACACCTTC
CASRGFYGYTF
>TRBV10-3|.|TRBJ1-2|many
TGTGCCATCAGTGAGTCGAGTAGGGACCATGGCTACACCTTC
CAISESSRDHGYTF
>TRBV5-5|.|TRBJ2-7|many
TGTGCCAGCAGCGCGTTGCGCGGTACAAGCTCCTACGAGCAGTACTTC
CASSALRGTSSYEQYF
>TRBV10-3|.|TRBJ2-1|many
TGTGCCATCAGTGCCGCCTCTTCCTACAATGAGCAGTTCTTC
CAISAASSYNEQFF
>TRBV24-1|TRBD2|TRBJ2-1|once
TGTGCCACCGCCGGGACTAGCGGGCCCAGCTCCTACAATGAGCAGTTCTTC
CATAGTSGPSSYNEQFF
>TRBV12-3/TRBV12-4|.|TRBJ1-2|.
TGTGCCAGCAGTTTTAGTGGCGGCTACACCTTC
CASSFSGGYTF
>TRBV7-2|.|TRBJ2-1|many
TGTGCCAGCGTGCCCAACTCCTACAATGAGCAGTTCTTC
CASVPNSYNEQFF
>TRBV20-1|.|TRBJ1-1|.
TGCAGTGCTCCGAGACGTCTTAGCACTGAATCTTTCTTT
CSAPRRLSTESFF
>TRBV6-1|.|TRBJ1-5|many
TGTGCCAGCAGTAATGAGGGTTCAGCCCAGCCCCAGCATTTT
CASSNEGSAQPQHF
>TRBV4-2|TRBD2|TRBJ2-5|once
TGTGCCAGCAGCCAAGCGGGGCTAGCGGGTCAAGAGACCCAGTACTTC
CASSQAGLAGQETQYF
>TRBV5-1|TRBD1|TRBJ2-7|once
TGCGCCAGCAGCAGGGGGACAGGGTCCTACGAGCAGTACTTC
CASSRGTGSYEQYF
>TRBV20-1|.|TRBJ2-3|.
TGCAGTGGGGCGGGATCCCGAACACTCGATACGCAGTATTTT
CSGAGSRTLDTQYF
>TRBV15|.|TRBJ2-7|few
TGTACCACCAGCAGAGATCCGGACGGCTACGAGCAGTACTTC
CTTSRDPDGYEQYF
>TRBV19|.|TRBJ1-5|large
TGTGCCAGTAGTATCCCAACCAATCAGCCCCAGCATTTT
CASSIPTNQPQHF
>TRBV13|.|TRBJ1-5|.
TGTGCCAGCAGCCTAGAAAATCAGCCCCAGCATTTT
CASSLENQPQHF
>TRBV11-1|.|TRBJ2-7|.
TGTGCCAGCAGCTTCACCCACATTGGCTCCTCCTACGAGCAGTACTTC
CASSFTHIGSSYEQYF
>TRBV2|.|TRBJ2-5|many
TGTGCCAGCAGTGAAGACGGCCAAGAGACCCAGTACTTC
CASSEDGQETQYF
>TRBV18|.|TRBJ2-7|.
TGTGCCAGCTCACCTACGGAGGCAGCCCACGAGCAGTACTTC
CASSPTEAAHEQYF
>TRBV20-1|TRBD1|TRBJ2-7|.
TGCAGTGTAGGAACAGGGGGCACCTACGATCAGTACTTC
CSVGTGGTYDQYF
>TRBV20-1|.|TRBJ2-3|.
TGCAGTGCTAGACAATCCCGCGGGTCGGTGGATACGCAGTATTTT
CSARQSRGSVDTQYF